This TCR beta chain was sequenced for a study of cytomegalovirus exposure and HLA in healthy donors. The overall study: In an earlier analysis, 117 million unique TCR beta sequences were found from about 180 million T cells.

The V end lost 4 bases, the J end lost 3 bases, and 9 bases lay between the germline ends. The germline V gene encodes CDR1 ENHRY and CDR2 SYGVKD. CDR3 length: 13 amino acids. For this clone: Its specificity is not known.

Use of 60 Vbeta and 13 Jbeta primers characterized the PCR. TCRdb's copy holds only in-frame clones and misses some; the assay was immunoSEQ multiplex PCR. This sample has about 200,000 clones; roughly four fifths occur once, and the top ten carry roughly 0.095%. Study conclusions and caveats: Later work found most CMV-associated TCR beta chains apparently HLA-restricted. Some public TCRs appeared in many individuals, while most sequences were rare. A previous analysis found most TCR beta V segments productive roughly 87% or roughly 30% of the time.

The clonotype originates from a boy younger than 10 in good health and CMV-seronegative. The sequencing sample was made of PBMCs. The rearrangement joins TRBV10-3 to TRBJ1-1; D is uncertain. The CDR3 protein is CAISGGLHTEAFF. CDR3 DNA: TGTGCCATCAGTGGTGGGCTGCACACTGAAGCTTTCTTT.